Below, one TCR beta chain is given with its context. Clones were sequenced by immunoSEQ multiplex PCR, and TCRdb holds only the in-frame ones, with some missing. The table lists about 80,000 clones, around 80% of them singletons. This entry comes from a study of OX40 agonist ivuxolimab in advanced cancers. On the study more broadly: Ivuxolimab, an antibody that agonizes OX40 (CD134), was administered to the patients.

The CDR3 has 15 residues. CDR1 MNHEY and CDR2 SMNVEV come from the germline V gene (reference sequence). Trimming cost V 6 bases and J 5 bases; bases outside gene matches: 11. The specimen comprised CD4+ or CD8+ T cells sorted from blood, sampled in a trial of the OX40 agonist ivuxolimab. This receptor was taken from an adult with an advanced solid tumor such as melanoma, head and neck, liver or kidney cancer. J is TRBJ2-5 and V is TRBV27; 8 positions agree with TRBD1. CDR3 protein: CASRARGQVGETQYF. The DNA of the CDR3 is TGTGCCAGCAGGGCACGGGGACAGGTTGGGGAGACCCAGTACTTC.